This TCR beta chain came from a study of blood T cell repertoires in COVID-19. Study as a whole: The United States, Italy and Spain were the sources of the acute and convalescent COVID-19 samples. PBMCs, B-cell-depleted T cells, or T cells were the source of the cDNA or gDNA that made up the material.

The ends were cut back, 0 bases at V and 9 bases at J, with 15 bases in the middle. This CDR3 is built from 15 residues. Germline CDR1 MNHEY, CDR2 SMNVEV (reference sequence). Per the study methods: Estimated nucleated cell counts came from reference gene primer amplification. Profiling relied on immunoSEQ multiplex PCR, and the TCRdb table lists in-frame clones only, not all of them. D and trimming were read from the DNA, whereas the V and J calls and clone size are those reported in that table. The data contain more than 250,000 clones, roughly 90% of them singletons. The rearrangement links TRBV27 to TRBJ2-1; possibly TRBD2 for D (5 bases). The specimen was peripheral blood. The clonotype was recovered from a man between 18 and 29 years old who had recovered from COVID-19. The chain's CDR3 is CASSLSDWTGSEQFF. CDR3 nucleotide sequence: TGTGCCAGCAGTTTATCGGACTGGACGGGCAGTGAGCAGTTCTTC.